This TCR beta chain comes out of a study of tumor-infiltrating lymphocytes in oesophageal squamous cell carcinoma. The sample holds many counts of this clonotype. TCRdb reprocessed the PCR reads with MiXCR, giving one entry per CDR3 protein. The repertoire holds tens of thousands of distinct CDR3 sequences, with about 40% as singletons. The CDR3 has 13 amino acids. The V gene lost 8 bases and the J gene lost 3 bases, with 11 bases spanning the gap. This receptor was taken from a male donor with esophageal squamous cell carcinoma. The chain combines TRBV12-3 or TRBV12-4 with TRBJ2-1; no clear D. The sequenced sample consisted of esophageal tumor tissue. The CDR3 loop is CASGISYYNEQFF. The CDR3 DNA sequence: TGTGCCAGCGGTATTAGCTACTACAATGAGCAGTTCTTC.